The clone carrying this T cell receptor beta chain was observed many times. What it binds is not known. Preparing the TCRbeta library involved the use of unique molecular identifiers. Each CDR3 protein is one row after TCRdb ran MiXCR on the PCR reads. The sample includes 6,500 or so distinct CDR3 sequences, 9.5% to 12% of them seen just once. The source of the sample is a study of T-cell reconstitution after alpha-beta-depleted transplantation in children. Study-level points and caveats: Expanded graft clones numbering several hundred reportedly gave rise to alpha-beta T cells about two months after transplant. Diversity of TCRbeta at day 60 was high in some patients, arising from surviving recipient T cells and thymic progenitors. One year post-transplant, T-cell counts and diversity were largely derived from T cells produced anew.

Germline loops: CDR1 SGHRS, CDR2 YFSETQ. The CDR3 has 14 residues. Trimming cost V 5 bases and J 8 bases; bases outside gene matches: 6. The chain couples TRBV5-1 to TRBJ1-4, with TRBD1 matching 10 bases. Sample: PBMCs, mostly from graft donor cells, taken 180 days after TCRalphabeta/CD19-depleted stem cell transplant. The receptor was isolated from a child less than two years old who had a stem cell transplant for acute myeloid leukemia, so the T cells may come from the graft donor. The CDR3 sequence is CASSQDRGGEKLFF. The CDR3 nucleotides are TGCGCCAGCAGTCAGGACAGGGGGGGAGAAAAACTGTTTTTT.